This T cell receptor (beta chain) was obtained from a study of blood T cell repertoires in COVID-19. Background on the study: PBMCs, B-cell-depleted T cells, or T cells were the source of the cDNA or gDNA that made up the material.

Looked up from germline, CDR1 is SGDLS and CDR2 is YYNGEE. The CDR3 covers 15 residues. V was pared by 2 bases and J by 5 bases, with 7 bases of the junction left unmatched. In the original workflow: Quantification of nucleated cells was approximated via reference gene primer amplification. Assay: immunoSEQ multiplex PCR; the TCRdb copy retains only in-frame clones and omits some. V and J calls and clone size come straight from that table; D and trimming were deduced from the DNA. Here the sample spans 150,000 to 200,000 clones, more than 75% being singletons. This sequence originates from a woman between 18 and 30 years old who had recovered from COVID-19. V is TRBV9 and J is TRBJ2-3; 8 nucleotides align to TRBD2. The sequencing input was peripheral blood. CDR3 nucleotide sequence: TGTGCCAGCAGCGTTAGCGGGGCCTTCGGAGATACGCAGTATTTT. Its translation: CASSVSGAFGDTQYF. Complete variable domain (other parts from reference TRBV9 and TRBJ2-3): DSGVTQTPKHLITATGQRVTLRCSPRSGDLSVYWYQQSLDQGLQFLIQYYNGEERAKGNILERFSAQQFPDLHSELNLSSLELGDSALYFCASSVSGAFGDTQYFGPGTRLTVL.